This TCR beta chain was retrieved from a study of identifying expanded T cells in peripheral blood. Study outcomes and limitations: Roughly 1.1 clones differed between technical replicates, versus around 15 and 18 over time.

J lost 7 bases, V lost 1 base, and 14 bases had no gene match. The CDR3 totals 18 residues. Germline V lookup: CDR1 SEHNR, CDR2 FQNEAQ (reference sequence). This clone was picked up one time. Its antigen remains unknown. The table came from immunoSEQ multiplex PCR; TCRdb's copy has only in-frame clones and leaves some out. Among about 94,000 clones listed, approximately 86% were seen once. The receptor comes from a person aged 18 to 69 in good health. The genes are TRBV7-9 and TRBJ1-2, with 11 bases that match TRBD1. The sequenced sample consisted of blood. CDR3 region: CASSLEGVSGQGEIGYTF. The CDR3 DNA reads TGTGCCAGCAGCTTAGAAGGAGTCTCGGGACAGGGGGAAATTGGCTACACCTTC.